The 13 T cell receptor beta chains below all came from one sample that was sequenced in a study of shared clonotypes between healthy human individuals (dated by TCRdb to between 2020 and 2021). Receptors were amplified or captured by the immunoSEQ multiplex PCR assay. Here the immuneACCESS table is served through TCRdb, limited to in-frame sequences with V and J called. Missing clones are a known gap in these copies; in checked studies unresolved V genes cover under half, and the rest lacks a known reason. Counted in this sample were about 1.5 million clones; 98% of them appeared once. The ten biggest clones cover about 0.42% of the sample. Sequenced: naive CD4+ T cells sorted from blood. The intended sense of this specimen's cell subset or site label: CD45RA+ positively selected. Every receptor here comes from a man aged 25-40 years in good health.

The rearrangement joins TRBV19 to TRBJ2-3; maybe TRBD2 (6 bases). V was pared by 1 base and J by 5 bases, with 13 bases between. This CDR3 is built from 15 residues. Germline V gene data show CDR1 as LNHDA and CDR2 as SQIVND (reference sequence). The CDR3 is CASSIGGGAGDTQYF. In nucleotides, the CDR3 is TGTGCCAGTAGTATAGGAGGAGGGGCGGGAGATACGCAGTATTTT.

This rearrangement joins TRBV18 to TRBJ2-7, with 12 nucleotides matching TRBD1. The trim removed 2 bases at V and 6 bases at J, leaving 11 bases unmatched. Germline CDR1 and CDR2: KGHSH and LQKENI. The CDR3 totals 17 residues. The CDR3 sequence is CASSPIGAGTGGSEQYF. CDR3 sequence (DNA): TGTGCCAGCTCACCAATCGGGGCCGGGACAGGGGGCTCCGAGCAGTACTTC.

The chain is built from TRBV5-4 and TRBJ2-1, with no clear D. Germline CDR1 SGHNT, CDR2 YYREEE (reference sequence). V was cut by 0 bases and J by 5 bases, with 9 bases left in between. The CDR3 runs to 14 residues. The CDR3 DNA reads TGTGCCAGCAGCTTGGTGCTGAAAGACAATGAGCAGTTCTTC. This translates into CASSLVLKDNEQFF.

The rearrangement uses TRBV2 and TRBJ2-6; D is perhaps TRBD1 or TRBD2 (6 bases each). The length of the CDR3 is 17 residues. The V and J ends lost 6 bases and 0 bases respectively, with 15 bases between them. Germline CDR1 is SNHLY and CDR2 is FYNNEI. CDR3 residues: CASRRDGGASGANVLTF. CDR3 coding DNA: TGTGCCAGCAGGCGGGACGGGGGCGCCTCTGGGGCCAACGTCCTGACTTTC. The full variable domain, rest sourced from reference TRBV2 and TRBJ2-6, is EPEVTQTPSHQVTQMGQEVILRCVPISNHLYFYWYRQILGQKVEFLVSFYNNEISEKSEIFDDQFSVERPDGSNFTLKIRSTKLEDSAMYFCASRRDGGASGANVLTFGAGSRLTVL.

The J gene is TRBJ2-7, the V gene TRBV28; D possibly corresponds to TRBD2 (6 bases). The CDR3 has 15 residues. Germline V gene data show CDR1 as MDHEN and CDR2 as SYDVKM. Trimming removed 4 bases from V and 3 bases from J, with 16 bases in between. The CDR3 region has the DNA TGTGCCAGCAGTTCGCATCAGGGAGGCGGCTACGAGCAGTACTTC. As protein: CASSSHQGGGYEQYF.

CDR3 coding DNA: TGTGCCACCGGATTTCGGGAGCTGAAAGAGACCCAGTACTTC. It yields the protein CATGFRELKETQYF. J is TRBJ2-5 and V is TRBV7-9; TRBD2 is a possible D gene (6 bases). Germline loops: CDR1 SEHNR, CDR2 FQNEAQ (reference sequence). Trimming removed 10 bases at V and 3 bases at J, with 18 bases between. The length of the CDR3 is 14 residues.

This chain uses TRBV5-1 with TRBJ2-1; TRBD2 matches at 11 bases. The CDR3 loop spans 15 amino acids. The germline V gene has CDR1 SGHRS and CDR2 YFSETQ. Trimming cost V 3 bases and J 4 bases; bases outside gene matches: 3. Here the CDR3 DNA reads TGCGCCAGCAGCTGGGCTAGCGGGGGGTACAATGAGCAGTTCTTC. Translating gives CASSWASGGYNEQFF.

This clone was seen just once. The chain is built from TRBV19 and TRBJ1-1; D is unresolved. The V end lost 4 bases, the J end lost 6 bases, and 21 bases lay between the germline ends. From germline, CDR1 is LNHDA and CDR2 SQIVND (reference sequence). This CDR3 comprises 16 residues. The CDR3 nucleotides read TGTGCCAGTAGTAGCAGCGGCACCCGGGGTGGGGCTGAAGCTTTCTTT. Translation: CASSSSGTRGGAEAFF.

V usage is TRBV7-8 and J usage is TRBJ2-2; 9 bases are shared with TRBD1. The CDR3 runs 15 residues. CDR1 and CDR2 from the germline V gene are SGHVS and FQNEAQ. V lost 5 bases to trimming and J lost 4 bases; unmatched junction nucleotides: 5. The CDR3 loop reads CASSPTGGATGELFF. CDR3 nucleotides: TGTGCCAGCAGCCCCACAGGGGGCGCCACCGGGGAGCTGTTTTTT.

V usage is TRBV29-1 and J usage is TRBJ2-3; no clear D. This CDR3 contains 13 residues. The V and J ends lost 1 base and 2 bases respectively, with 7 bases between them. The V gene's germline CDR1 is SQVTM and CDR2 ANQGSEA. In DNA, the CDR3 is TGCAGCGTTGAAGGCCGCCACACAGATACGCAGTATTTT. Translated: CSVEGRHTDTQYF.

This chain connects TRBV28 to TRBJ2-7; 9 bases fit TRBD2. CDR1 is MDHEN, CDR2 SYDVKM, per germline. Germline trimming cut 6 bases from V and 4 bases from J; bases unmatched to any gene: 7. The CDR3 is made up of 14 amino acids. The CDR3 sequence is CASSRSGRIYEQYF. The CDR3 DNA sequence: TGTGCCAGCAGCCGTAGCGGGAGAATTTACGAGCAGTACTTC.

CDR3 sequence (DNA): TGTGCCAGCAGCTCCACTCGCGAGCAGTACTTC. It specifies CASSSTREQYF. The J gene is TRBJ2-7, the V gene TRBV7-2, with D uncertain. The CDR3 runs to 11 residues. The V and J ends lost 4 bases and 6 bases respectively, with 7 bases between them. Germline loops: CDR1 SGHTA, CDR2 FQGNSA.

The chain employs TRBV28 and TRBJ2-7, with a possible D match to TRBD2 (5 bases). Trimming shortened V by 3 bases and J by 0 bases, and 18 bases separated the two germline ends. Germline V lookup: CDR1 MDHEN, CDR2 SYDVKM. The CDR3 has 17 residues. CDR3 bases: TGTGCCAGCAGTTTCACTTGGAGCGGAACTAGCTCCTACGAGCAGTACTTC. This codes for CASSFTWSGTSSYEQYF.